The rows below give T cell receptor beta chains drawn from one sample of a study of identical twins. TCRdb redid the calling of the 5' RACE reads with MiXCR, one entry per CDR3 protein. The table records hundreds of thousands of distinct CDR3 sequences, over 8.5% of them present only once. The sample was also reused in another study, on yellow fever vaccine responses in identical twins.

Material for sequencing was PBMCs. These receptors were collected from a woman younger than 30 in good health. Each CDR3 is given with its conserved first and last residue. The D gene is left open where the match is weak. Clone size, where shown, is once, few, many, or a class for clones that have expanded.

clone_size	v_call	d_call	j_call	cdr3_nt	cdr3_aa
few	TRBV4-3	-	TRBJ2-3	TGCGCCAGCAGCCAAGCCTTCCTCACAGATACGCAGTATTTT	CASSQAFLTDTQYF
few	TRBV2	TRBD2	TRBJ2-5	TGTGCCAGCAGTTCCCGGCTAGCGGGGCCCCAAGAGACCCAGTACTTC	CASSSRLAGPQETQYF
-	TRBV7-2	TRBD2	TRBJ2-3	TGTGCCAGCAGCTTAGCGATCGGGGGGGTTACAGATACGCAGTATTTT	CASSLAIGGVTDTQYF
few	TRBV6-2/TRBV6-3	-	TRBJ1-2	TGTGCCAGCAGTTACTCGGCCTGGACAGCTGATAACTATGGCTACACCTTC	CASSYSAWTADNYGYTF
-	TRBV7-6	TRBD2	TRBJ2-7	TGTGCCAGCAGCCTCCGGGGGGGCCTTGATGGTTACGAGCAGTACTTC	CASSLRGGLDGYEQYF
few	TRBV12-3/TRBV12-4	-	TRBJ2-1	TGTGCCAGCAGTCCCCTCAGGGATGGGTACAATGAGCAGTTCTTC	CASSPLRDGYNEQFF
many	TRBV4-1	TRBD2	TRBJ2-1	TGCGCCAGCAGCCACCCTAGCGGGAGGGCCCTCAGTGAGCAGTTCTTC	CASSHPSGRALSEQFF
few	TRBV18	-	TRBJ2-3	TGTGCCAGCTCACCACCCCGGGGGGATACGCAGTATTTT	CASSPPRGDTQYF
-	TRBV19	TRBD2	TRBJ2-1	TGTGCCAGTAGTATCCTCGCTAGCGGGGGGGGATACAATGAGCAGTTCTTC	CASSILASGGGYNEQFF
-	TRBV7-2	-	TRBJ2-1	TGTGCCAGCAGCTTAGGCCCCGACAGCAATGAGCAGTTCTTC	CASSLGPDSNEQFF
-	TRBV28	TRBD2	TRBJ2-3	TGTGCCAGCAGTCATGGACTAGCGGCCAAAATCTGGACCACAGATACGCAGTATTTT	CASSHGLAAKIWTTDTQYF
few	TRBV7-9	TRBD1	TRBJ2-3	TGTGCCAGCAGCTCGACAGGGGGCGGCGCAGATACGCAGTATTTT	CASSSTGGGADTQYF
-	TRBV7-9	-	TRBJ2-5	TGTGCCAGCAGCACCCAATGGAGAGGGTTTGAGTCGGAGACCCAGTACTTC	CASSTQWRGFESETQYF
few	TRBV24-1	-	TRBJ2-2	TGTGCCACCAGTGATTTGCGGCAGACTAACACCGGGGAGCTGTTTTTT	CATSDLRQTNTGELFF
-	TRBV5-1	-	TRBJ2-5	TGCGCCAGCAGCTTAACGGGGTCAGGATGGGAGACCCAGTACTTC	CASSLTGSGWETQYF
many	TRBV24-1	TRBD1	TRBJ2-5	TGTGCCACCGGGGAGGACAGGGGGCTTTTGGAGACCCAGTACTTC	CATGEDRGLLETQYF
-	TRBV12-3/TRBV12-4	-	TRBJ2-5	TGTGCCAGCAGTTTAGAAACAGGGAAAGAGACCCAGTACTTC	CASSLETGKETQYF
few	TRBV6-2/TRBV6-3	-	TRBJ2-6	TGTGCCAGCAGGGGGGCTGGGGCCAACGTCCTGACTTTC	CASRGAGANVLTF
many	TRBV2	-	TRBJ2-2	TGTGCCAGCACTGATACCGGGGGAACCGGGGAGCTGTTTTTT	CASTDTGGTGELFF
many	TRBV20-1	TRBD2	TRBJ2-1	TGCAGTGCCTTCGGTAGCGGGGGGGGCGTTACTGAGCAGTTCTTC	CSAFGSGGGVTEQFF
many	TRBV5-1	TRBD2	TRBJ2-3	TGCGCCAGCAGCTTGCTCCCGAGCGGGAGAGGAGGAGATACGCAGTATTTT	CASSLLPSGRGGDTQYF
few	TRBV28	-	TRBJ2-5	TGTGCCAGCAGTACTCAGTTACGAGAGACCCAGTACTTC	CASSTQLRETQYF
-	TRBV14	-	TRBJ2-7	TGTGCCAGCAGCCTGGGACCGTGGGAGCAGTACTTC	CASSLGPWEQYF
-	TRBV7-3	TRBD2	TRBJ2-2	TGTGCCAGCAGCGGTGGGACTAGCGGGGCTACCGGGGAGCTGTTTTTT	CASSGGTSGATGELFF
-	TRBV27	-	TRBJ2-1	TGTGCCAGCATGCCGGCCAGGTACAATGAGCAGTTCTTC	CASMPARYNEQFF
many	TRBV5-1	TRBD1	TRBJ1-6	TGCGCCAGCAGCTCGGGACAGGGGGCCGGTTCACCCCTCCACTTT	CASSSGQGAGSPLHF
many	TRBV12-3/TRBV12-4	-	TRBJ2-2	TGTGCCAGCAACCCAGGGTTCGGGGAGCTGTTTTTT	CASNPGFGELFF
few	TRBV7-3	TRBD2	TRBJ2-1	TGTGCCAGCTCGGCGACTAGCGCGAACTACAATGAGCAGTTCTTC	CASSATSANYNEQFF
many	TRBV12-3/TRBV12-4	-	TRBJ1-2	TGTGCCAGCTCCCCGGGGGTCCAAAACTATGGCTACACCTTC	CASSPGVQNYGYTF
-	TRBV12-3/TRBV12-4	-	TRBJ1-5	TGTGCCAGCAGTTTTTCGAGGGCGCCTTTGAATCAGCCCCAGCATTTT	CASSFSRAPLNQPQHF
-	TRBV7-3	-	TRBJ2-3	TGTGCCAGCAGCTTTGGTCTTCGAGCAGATACGCAGTATTTT	CASSFGLRADTQYF
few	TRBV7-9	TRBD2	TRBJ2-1	TGTGCCAGCAGCTTCGTAGCGGGCCGTAACAATGAGCAGTTCTTC	CASSFVAGRNNEQFF
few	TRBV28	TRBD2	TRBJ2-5	TGTGCCAGCAGTCCCCAGGCCGGGACTAGCGGGGAGATCCAAGAGACCCAGTACTTC	CASSPQAGTSGEIQETQYF